The next 10 T cell receptor beta chains were all read from a single sample in a study of shared clonotypes between healthy human individuals. Sequenced by immunoSEQ multiplex PCR; TCRdb stores in-frame clones only, minus some. The table includes some 1,100,000 clones, around three quarters detected once. The sequenced sample consisted of memory CD4+ T cells from PBMCs. Subset in this sample: CD45RA-negative fraction. These receptors all stem from a man between 18 and 29 years old in good health. Some clones in this sample may be carry-over from other donors' samples.

The chain uses TRBV7-8 and TRBJ2-7; TRBD2 aligns across 10 bases. With V trimmed by 4 bases and J by 7 bases, 10 bases remained unmatched. The CDR3 is 15 amino acids. CDR1 is SGHVS and CDR2 is FQNEAQ in the germline V gene. The chain's CDR3 is CASSSGTSVHGEQYF. As DNA, the CDR3 is TGTGCCAGCAGCTCCGGGACTAGCGTACATGGGGAGCAGTACTTC.

In the case of this clone: Other DNA variants within this sample encode the same CDR3. The V call is TRBV28, the J call TRBJ2-5, with D possibly matching TRBD2 (5 bases). The CDR3 extends over 13 amino acids. CDR1 and CDR2 (germline): MDHEN, SYDVKM. The V and J ends lost 2 bases and 5 bases respectively, with 9 bases between them. The DNA for the CDR3 is TGTGCCAGCAGTTTAGGGAGTCAGGAGACCCAGTACTTC. Protein sequence: CASSLGSQETQYF.

The chain has TRBV10-3 and TRBJ2-1; D may match TRBD1 or TRBD2 (5 bases each). Per the germline V gene, CDR1 is ENHRY and CDR2 is SYGVKD. The CDR3 spans 12 residues. Trimming pared 4 bases from V and 10 bases from J, leaving 11 bases between. Here the CDR3 DNA reads TGTGCCATCAGTGTCGTCGAGGGGGAGCAGTTCTTC. Its translation: CAISVVEGEQFF.

The chain is built from TRBV9 and TRBJ2-2; 9 bases are a match to TRBD1. V trimming: 4 bases; J trimming: 6 bases; junction bases outside the gene matches: 7. The CDR3 covers 15 residues. Germline V gene sequence: CDR1 SGDLS, CDR2 YYNGEE. CDR3 DNA sequence: TGTGCCAGCAGCCCCGGGACAGGGCAATCCGGGGAGCTGTTTTTT. Protein product: CASSPGTGQSGELFF.

The V and J genes are TRBV5-8 and TRBJ2-7; 10 positions agree with TRBD1. The CDR3 has 16 residues. Unmatched junction bases numbered 8, after V lost 3 bases and J lost 2 bases. CDR1 is SGHTS, CDR2 YDEGEE, per germline. The CDR3 DNA is TGTGCCAGCAGCTCCCCGGGACAGGGGTCCACCTACGAGCAGTACTTC. This encodes CASSSPGQGSTYEQYF.

The CDR3 spells CASSLTGRNEQFF. The DNA of the CDR3 is TGTGCCAGCAGCCTCACCGGCAGGAATGAGCAGTTCTTC. The V call is TRBV4-2, the J call TRBJ2-1; D unresolved. The CDR3 extends over 13 amino acids. Germline values: CDR1 LGHNA, CDR2 YNFKEQ. Between the trimmed V and J ends, which lost 4 bases and 7 bases, there was a span of 11 bases.

This clone was recorded at least ten times. The sample contains more than one DNA sequence encoding this CDR3. This sequence joins TRBV30 and TRBJ1-5; no firm D call. The CDR3 loop spans 13 amino acids. Per germline, CDR1 GTSNPN and CDR2 SVGIG (reference sequence). V was clipped by 2 bases and J by 0 bases, with 5 bases between them. Written as DNA, the CDR3 is TGTGCCTGGAGTCTGGATAGCAATCAGCCCCAGCATTTT. Translated: CAWSLDSNQPQHF. The full variable domain, in which reference TRBV30 and TRBJ1-5 provide the parts outside the CDR3, is SQTIHQWPATLVQPVGSPLSLECTVEGTSNPNLYWYRQAAGRGLQLLFYSVGIGQISSEVPQNLSASRPQDRQFILSSKKLLLSDSGFYLCAWSLDSNQPQHFGDGTRLSIL.

This clone came up once. The J gene is TRBJ2-5, the V gene TRBV6-5; D uncertain. Germline loops: CDR1 MNHEY, CDR2 SVGAGI. The CDR3 extends over 13 amino acids. The germline V and J ends were trimmed by 5 bases and 5 bases, with 12 bases remaining between them. CDR3 amino acids: CASSRLGYETQYF. The CDR3 nucleotides read TGTGCCAGCAGTCGCTTGGGATACGAGACCCAGTACTTC.

On this clone itself: The sample holds other DNA sequences that translate to the same CDR3. This chain connects TRBV27 to TRBJ1-3; no firm D call. The CDR3 covers 13 residues. V lost 5 bases, J lost 4 bases, and 9 bases lay in between. Germline assignment: CDR1 MNHEY and CDR2 SMNVEV (reference sequence). The CDR3 nucleotides read TGTGCCAGCAGTGGAGGGCCCGGAAACACCATATATTTT. This translates into CASSGGPGNTIYF.

The chain links TRBV5-4 to TRBJ1-1; D call uncertain. This CDR3 region has 15 residues. The germline V gene encodes CDR1 SGHNT and CDR2 YYREEE (reference sequence). V was shortened by 2 bases and J by 1 base, with 12 bases between the two germline ends. The CDR3, as DNA: TGTGCCAGCAGCTTTTCTACGACGGAGAACACTGAAGCTTTCTTT. Translation: CASSFSTTENTEAFF.